This TCR beta chain was retrieved from a study of cytomegalovirus exposure and HLA in healthy donors. At the time of sampling, donors were nominally healthy, though unrecorded immune exposures were likely. Germline V gene sequence: CDR1 SGHDT, CDR2 YYEEEE. V was shortened by 4 bases and J by 1 base, with 10 bases between the two germline ends. The CDR3 covers 14 residues. A multiplex PCR was run with 60 Vbeta primers and 13 Jbeta primers. Data came from immunoSEQ multiplex PCR; TCRdb stores just in-frame clones and leaves some out. The sample lists 150,000 or so clones, 80% occurring once. What was sequenced was PBMCs. This sequence joins TRBV5-6 and TRBJ2-3; TRBD1 might be the D (7 bases). The TCR was taken from a man in his thirties or forties in good health and CMV-seropositive. The CDR3 DNA reads TGTGCCAGCAGCCGCAGGGGGGGCACAGATACGCAGTATTTT. Translating it yields CASSRRGGTDTQYF.